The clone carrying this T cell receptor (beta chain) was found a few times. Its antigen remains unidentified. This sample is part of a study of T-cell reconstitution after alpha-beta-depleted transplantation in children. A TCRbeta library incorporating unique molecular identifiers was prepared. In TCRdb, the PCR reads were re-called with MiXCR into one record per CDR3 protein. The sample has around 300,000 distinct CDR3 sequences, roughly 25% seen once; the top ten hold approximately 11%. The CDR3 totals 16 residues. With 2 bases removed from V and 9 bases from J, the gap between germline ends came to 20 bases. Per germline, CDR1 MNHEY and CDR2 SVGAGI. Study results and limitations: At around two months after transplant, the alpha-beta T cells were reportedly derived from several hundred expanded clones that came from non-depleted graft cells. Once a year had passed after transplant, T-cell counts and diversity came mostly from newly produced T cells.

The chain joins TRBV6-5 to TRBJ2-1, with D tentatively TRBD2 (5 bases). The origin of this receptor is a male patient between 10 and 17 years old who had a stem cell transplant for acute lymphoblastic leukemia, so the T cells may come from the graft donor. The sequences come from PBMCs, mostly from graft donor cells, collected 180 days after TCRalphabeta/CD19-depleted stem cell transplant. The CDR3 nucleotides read TGTGCCAGCAGTTACCAGGTCTACCAGGATGGAGGTGAGCAGTTCTTC. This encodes CASSYQVYQDGGEQFF.